This T cell receptor (beta chain) emerged from a study of blood T cells in healthy people across ages. Across the whole study: About one barcoded beta molecule per two T cells was the capture yield of template switching.

This clonotype has more than one count but fewer than ten. Antigen specificity is unknown. Regarding the study as a whole: For the donors, CMV status was unknown and possibly confounded expanded clonotype changes. Older age coincided with a roughly linear decline in TCR beta diversity per million T cells.

Next came a second PCR, run for about 6 to 12 cycles, which used a sample-barcoded 5' primer along with a J-beta primer mix. From the 5' RACE reads, TCRdb called clonotypes with MiXCR, one entry per CDR3 protein. The repertoire includes 850,000 to 1,000,000 distinct CDR3 sequences, around 48% of them detected once, and around an eighth sits in the top ten. The sample was blood. The TCR comes from a young man in good health.

CDR3 sequence: CAWSDLGGTPYNEQFF. CDR3 DNA: TGTGCCTGGAGTGACCTTGGCGGGACGCCCTACAATGAGCAGTTCTTC. The chain recombines TRBV30 with TRBJ2-1; TRBD2 might be the D (6 bases). Trimming left V 1 base short and J 2 bases short, with 15 bases between. This CDR3 contains 16 residues. CDR1 is GTSNPN and CDR2 is SVGIG in the germline V gene (reference sequence).